This T cell receptor (beta chain) was recorded in a study of cytomegalovirus exposure and HLA in healthy donors. The primer mix had 60 Vbeta and 13 Jbeta primers. Repertoires were generated with immunoSEQ multiplex PCR, while TCRdb's copy carries only in-frame clones and drops some. The table has roughly 98,000 clones, approximately 77% seen once. Study-wide results and caveats: CMV serostatus was the only immune exposure information that was available. Presence/absence comparisons presumed near-even sequencing depth among donors. Per a later analysis, HLA-associated TCR beta chains showed more clonal expansion than other, equally common TCR beta chains.

Notes on this clone: Its specificity is not known.

The CDR3 length is 13 residues. CDR1 is MDHEN, CDR2 SYDVKM, per germline. Between the trimmed V and J ends, which lost 2 bases and 9 bases, there was a span of 11 bases. This clonotype was obtained from a female donor in good health and CMV-seronegative. Material for sequencing was PBMCs. The chain has TRBV28 and TRBJ2-4; possibly TRBD2 for D (6 bases). DNA of the CDR3: TGTGCCAGCAGTTTAATCTCGGGGGTCATTCAGTACTTC. Protein: CASSLISGVIQYF.